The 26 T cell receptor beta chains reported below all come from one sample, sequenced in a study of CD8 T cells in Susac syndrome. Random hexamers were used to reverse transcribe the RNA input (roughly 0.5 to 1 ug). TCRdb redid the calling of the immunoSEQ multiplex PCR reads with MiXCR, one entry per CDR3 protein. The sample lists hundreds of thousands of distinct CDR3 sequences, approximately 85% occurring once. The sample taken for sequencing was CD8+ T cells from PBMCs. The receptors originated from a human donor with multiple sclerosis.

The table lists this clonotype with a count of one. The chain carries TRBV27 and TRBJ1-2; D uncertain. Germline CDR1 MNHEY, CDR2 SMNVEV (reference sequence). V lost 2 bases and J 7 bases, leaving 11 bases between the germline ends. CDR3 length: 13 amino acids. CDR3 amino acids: CASSLGPLSGYTF. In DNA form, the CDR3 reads TGTGCCAGCAGTTTAGGGCCCCTCAGTGGCTACACCTTC.

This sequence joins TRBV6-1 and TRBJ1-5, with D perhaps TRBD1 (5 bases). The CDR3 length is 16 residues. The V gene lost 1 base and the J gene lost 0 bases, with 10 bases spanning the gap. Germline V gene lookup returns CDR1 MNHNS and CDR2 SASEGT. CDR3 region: CASSEGKGNSNQPQHF. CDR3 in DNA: TGTGCCAGCAGTGAAGGTAAGGGGAATAGCAATCAGCCCCAGCATTTT.

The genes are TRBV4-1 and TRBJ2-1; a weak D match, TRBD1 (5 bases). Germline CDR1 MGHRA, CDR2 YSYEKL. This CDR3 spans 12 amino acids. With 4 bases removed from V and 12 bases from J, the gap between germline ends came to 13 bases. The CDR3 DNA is TGCGCCAGCAGCCCCGACAGCTTACGGCAGTTCTTC. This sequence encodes CASSPDSLRQFF.

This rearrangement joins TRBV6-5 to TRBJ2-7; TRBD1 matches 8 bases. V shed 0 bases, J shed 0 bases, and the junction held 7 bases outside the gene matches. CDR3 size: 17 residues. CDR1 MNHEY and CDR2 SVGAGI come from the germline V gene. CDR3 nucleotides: TGTGCCAGCAGTTACTCGGGGACAGGTGACTTCTCCTACGAGCAGTACTTC. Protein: CASSYSGTGDFSYEQYF.

In DNA form, the CDR3 reads TGCGCCAGCACCCCAGGCGGGGGAGTAGATGGCTACACCTTC. As protein: CASTPGGGVDGYTF. V usage is TRBV4-1 and J usage is TRBJ1-2; D is perhaps TRBD1 (5 bases). Germline assignment: CDR1 MGHRA and CDR2 YSYEKL. V was pared by 7 bases and J by 6 bases, with 18 bases between. The CDR3 contains 14 residues.

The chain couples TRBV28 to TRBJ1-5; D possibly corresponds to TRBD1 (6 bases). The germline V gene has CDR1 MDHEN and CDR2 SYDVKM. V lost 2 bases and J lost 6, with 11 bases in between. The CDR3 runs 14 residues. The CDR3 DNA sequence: TGTGCCAGCAGTTTAATTACAGGGCTTCAGCCCCAGCATTTT. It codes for CASSLITGLQPQHF.

The CDR3 sequence is CASSPRKRDGSYEQYF. The CDR3 nucleotides read TGTGCCAGCAGCCCCCGGAAAAGGGACGGTTCCTACGAGCAGTACTTC. The chain links TRBV21-1 to TRBJ2-7; the DNA was not compared with TRBD1, the D call given in the table. TRBV21-1 corresponds to a pseudogene. The CDR3 has 16 residues.

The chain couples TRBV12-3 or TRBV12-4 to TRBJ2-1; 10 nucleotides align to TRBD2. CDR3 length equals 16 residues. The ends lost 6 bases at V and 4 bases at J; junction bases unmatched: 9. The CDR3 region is CASSALAGDWYNEQFF. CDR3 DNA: TGTGCCAGCAGCGCCCTAGCGGGAGATTGGTACAATGAGCAGTTCTTC.

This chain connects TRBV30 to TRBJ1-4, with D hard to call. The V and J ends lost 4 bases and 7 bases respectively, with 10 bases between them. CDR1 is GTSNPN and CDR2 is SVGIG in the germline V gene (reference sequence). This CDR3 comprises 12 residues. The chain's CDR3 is CAWMDYGEKLFF. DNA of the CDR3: TGTGCCTGGATGGATTATGGTGAAAAACTGTTTTTT.

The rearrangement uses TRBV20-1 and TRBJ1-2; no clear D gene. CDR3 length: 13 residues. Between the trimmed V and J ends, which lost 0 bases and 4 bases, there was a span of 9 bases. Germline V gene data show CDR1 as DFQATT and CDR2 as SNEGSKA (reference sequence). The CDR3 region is CSAREGSGYGYTF. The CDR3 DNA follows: TGCAGTGCTAGAGAGGGGAGTGGCTATGGCTACACCTTC.

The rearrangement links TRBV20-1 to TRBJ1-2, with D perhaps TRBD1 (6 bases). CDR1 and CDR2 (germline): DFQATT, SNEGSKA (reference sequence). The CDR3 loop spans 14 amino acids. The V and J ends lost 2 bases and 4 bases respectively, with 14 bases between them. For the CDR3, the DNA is TGCAGTGCTAGATACCAAGGGACAACCTATGGCTACACCTTC. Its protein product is CSARYQGTTYGYTF.

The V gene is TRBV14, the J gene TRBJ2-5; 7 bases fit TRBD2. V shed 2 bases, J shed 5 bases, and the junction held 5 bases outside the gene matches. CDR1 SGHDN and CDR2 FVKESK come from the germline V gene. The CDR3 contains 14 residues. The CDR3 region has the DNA TGTGCCAGCAGCCAAACTGCGGGAGATGAGACCCAGTACTTC. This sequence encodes CASSQTAGDETQYF.

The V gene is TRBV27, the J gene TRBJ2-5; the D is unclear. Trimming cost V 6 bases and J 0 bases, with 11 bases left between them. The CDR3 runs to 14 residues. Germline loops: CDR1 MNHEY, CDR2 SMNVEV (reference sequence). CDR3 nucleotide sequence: TGTGCCAGCAGCCTGAATCGGAACCAAGAGACCCAGTACTTC. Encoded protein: CASSLNRNQETQYF.

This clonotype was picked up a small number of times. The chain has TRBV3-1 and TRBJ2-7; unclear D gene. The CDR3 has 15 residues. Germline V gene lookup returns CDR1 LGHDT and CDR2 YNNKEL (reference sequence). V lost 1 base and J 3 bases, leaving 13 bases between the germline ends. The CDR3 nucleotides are TGTGCCAGCAGCCAAGTCGAGAGTATGAACTACGAGCAGTACTTC. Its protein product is CASSQVESMNYEQYF.

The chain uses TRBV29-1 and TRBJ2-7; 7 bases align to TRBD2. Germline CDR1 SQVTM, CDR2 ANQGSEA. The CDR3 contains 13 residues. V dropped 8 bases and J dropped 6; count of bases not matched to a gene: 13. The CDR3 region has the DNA TGCAGCTGGGGGGGGAAGCGGGTCTCCGAGCAGTACTTC. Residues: CSWGGKRVSEQYF.

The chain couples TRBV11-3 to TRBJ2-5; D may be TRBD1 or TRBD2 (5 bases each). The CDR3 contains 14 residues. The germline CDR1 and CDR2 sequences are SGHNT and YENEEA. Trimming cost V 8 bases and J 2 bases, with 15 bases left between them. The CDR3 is CASSRRWGQETQYF. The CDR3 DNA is TGTGCCAGCTCCCGGCGTTGGGGGCAAGAGACCCAGTACTTC. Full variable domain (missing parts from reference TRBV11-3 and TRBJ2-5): EAGVVQSPRYKIIEKKQPVAFWCNPISGHNTLYWYLQNLGQGPELLIRYENEEAVDDSQLPKDRFSAERLKGVDSTLKIQPAELGDSAVYLCASSRRWGQETQYFGPGTRLLVL.

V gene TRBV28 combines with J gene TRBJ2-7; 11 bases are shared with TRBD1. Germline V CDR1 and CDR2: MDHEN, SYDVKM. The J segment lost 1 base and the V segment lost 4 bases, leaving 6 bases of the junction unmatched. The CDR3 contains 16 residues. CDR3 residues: CASSYSGTGGSYEQYF. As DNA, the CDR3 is TGTGCCAGCAGTTACTCCGGGACAGGGGGTTCCTACGAGCAGTACTTC.

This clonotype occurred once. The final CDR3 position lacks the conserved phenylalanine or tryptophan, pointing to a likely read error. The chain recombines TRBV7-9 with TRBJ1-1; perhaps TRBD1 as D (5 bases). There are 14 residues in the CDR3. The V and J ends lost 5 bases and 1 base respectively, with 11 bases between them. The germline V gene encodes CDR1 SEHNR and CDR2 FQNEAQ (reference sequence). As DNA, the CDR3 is TGTGCCAGCAGCCGAGGTGGGGGGAACACTGAAGCTTTCCTT. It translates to CASSRGGGNTEAFL.

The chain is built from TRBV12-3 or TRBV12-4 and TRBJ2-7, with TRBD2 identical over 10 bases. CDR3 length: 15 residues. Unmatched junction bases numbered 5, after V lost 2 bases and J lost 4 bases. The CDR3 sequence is CASSLSASGSYEQYF. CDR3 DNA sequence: TGTGCCAGCAGTTTATCGGCTAGCGGGAGTTACGAGCAGTACTTC.

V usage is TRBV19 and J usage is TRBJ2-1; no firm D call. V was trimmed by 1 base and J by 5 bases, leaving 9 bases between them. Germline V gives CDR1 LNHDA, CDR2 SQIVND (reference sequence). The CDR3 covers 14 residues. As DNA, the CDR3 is TGTGCCAGTAGTATAGTCGTGGGGAACAATGAGCAGTTCTTC. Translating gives CASSIVVGNNEQFF.

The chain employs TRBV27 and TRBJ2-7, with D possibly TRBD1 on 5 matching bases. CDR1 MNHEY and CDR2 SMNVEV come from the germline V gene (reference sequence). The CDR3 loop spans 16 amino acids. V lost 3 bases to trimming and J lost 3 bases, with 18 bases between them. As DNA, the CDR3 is TGTGCCAGCAGTTTCTCGCATCCGCGGACACTCTACGAGCAGTACTTC. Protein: CASSFSHPRTLYEQYF.

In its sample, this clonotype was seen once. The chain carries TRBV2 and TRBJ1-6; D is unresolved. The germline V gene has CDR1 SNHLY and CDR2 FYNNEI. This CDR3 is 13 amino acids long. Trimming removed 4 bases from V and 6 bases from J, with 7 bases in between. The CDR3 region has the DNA TGTGCCAGCAGTGGACGGTTTAATTCACCCCTCCACTTT. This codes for CASSGRFNSPLHF.

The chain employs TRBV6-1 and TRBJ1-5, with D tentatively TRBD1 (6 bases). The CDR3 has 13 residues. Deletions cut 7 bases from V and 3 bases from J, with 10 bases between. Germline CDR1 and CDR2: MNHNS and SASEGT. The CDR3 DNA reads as TGTGCCAGCACTCAGGGGTACAATCAGCCCCAGCATTTT. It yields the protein CASTQGYNQPQHF.

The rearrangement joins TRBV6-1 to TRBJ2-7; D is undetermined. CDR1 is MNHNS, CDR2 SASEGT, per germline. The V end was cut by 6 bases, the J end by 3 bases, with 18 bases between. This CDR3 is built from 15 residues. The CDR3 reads CASRQRTEYVYEQYF. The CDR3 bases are TGTGCCAGCAGACAACGGACGGAGTATGTCTACGAGCAGTACTTC.

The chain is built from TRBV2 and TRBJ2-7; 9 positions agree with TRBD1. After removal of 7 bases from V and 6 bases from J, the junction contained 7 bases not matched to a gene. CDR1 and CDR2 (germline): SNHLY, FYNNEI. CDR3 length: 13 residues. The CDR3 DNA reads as TGTGCCAGCATCGGGACAGGGTATCTCGAGCAGTACTTC. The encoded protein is CASIGTGYLEQYF.

CDR3: CASGTPGAEYNEQFF. In DNA, the CDR3 is TGTGCCAGCGGGACCCCGGGGGCCGAATACAATGAGCAGTTCTTC. The chain has TRBV7-6 and TRBJ2-1; perhaps D is TRBD1 or TRBD2 (6 bases each). Germline lookup yields CDR1 SGHVS and CDR2 FNYEAQ. V lost 8 bases, J lost 4 bases, and 18 bases lay in between. This CDR3 contains 15 residues.